These 14 T cell receptor beta chains originate from one sample sequenced in a study of Ad26.COV2.S vaccination and SARS-CoV-2 variants. As to treatment: 15 to 20 received Ad26.COV2.S at low or high dose, single or two shots; about 5 received placebo; per-sample allocation not given. The samples date from day 63 after the first vaccine or placebo injection. The protocol was immunoSEQ multiplex PCR, while the TCRdb copy is restricted to in-frame clones and leaves out a portion. The sample holds about 480,000 clones; roughly 85% are singletons and the top ten take about 13%. The source material was peripheral blood, sampled in a trial of Ad26.COV2.S vaccine versus placebo. Receptors were obtained from a person between 18 and 65 years old who received the Ad26.COV2.S COVID-19 vaccine or a placebo.

The chain joins TRBV5-4 to TRBJ2-3; D remains ambiguous. This CDR3 has 12 residues. Germline CDR1 and CDR2: SGHNT and YYREEE (reference sequence). The germline V and J ends were trimmed by 1 base and 3 bases, with 3 bases remaining between them. The CDR3 is CASSLMTDTQYF. In DNA, the CDR3 is TGTGCCAGCAGCTTGATGACAGATACGCAGTATTTT.

The chain uses TRBV7-3 and TRBJ2-1, with 15 bases that match TRBD2. The germline CDR1 and CDR2 sequences are SGHTA and FQGTGA. V lost 1 base to trimming and J lost 1 base; unmatched junction nucleotides: 2. This CDR3 is built from 18 residues. For the CDR3, the DNA is TGTGCCAGCAGCTTAAGGGGGACTAGCGGGAGGTCCTACAATGAGCAGTTCTTC. Translated: CASSLRGTSGRSYNEQFF.

The chain uses TRBV6-5 and TRBJ2-7; D remains ambiguous. Trimming took off 8 bases at V and 0 bases at J, with 8 bases between the two ends. Per germline, CDR1 MNHEY and CDR2 SVGAGI. The CDR3 sequence is 12 residues long. The CDR3: CASGPFSYEQYF. DNA of the CDR3: TGTGCCAGCGGCCCTTTCTCCTACGAGCAGTACTTC.

The chain uses TRBV27 and TRBJ2-5; the match to TRBD2 covers 13 bases. Germline values: CDR1 MNHEY, CDR2 SMNVEV (reference sequence). Germline trimming cut 5 bases from V and 6 bases from J; bases unmatched to any gene: 9. This CDR3 is built from 16 residues. The CDR3 DNA is TGTGCCAGCAGTACTACTACTAGCGGGAGGGAGAAGACCCAGTACTTC. This translates into CASSTTTSGREKTQYF.

The chain links TRBV7-9 to TRBJ2-7; either TRBD1 or TRBD2 may supply D (6 bases each). This CDR3 contains 14 residues. V was clipped by 1 base and J by 1 base, with 8 bases between them. Germline loops: CDR1 SEHNR, CDR2 FQNEAQ (reference sequence). The CDR3 region is CASSLGGASYEQYF. The CDR3 nucleotides read TGTGCCAGCAGCTTAGGGGGGGCATCCTACGAGCAGTACTTC.

This chain connects TRBV6-5 to TRBJ2-2; D is unclear. The CDR3 spans 14 residues. The germline CDR1 and CDR2 sequences are MNHEY and SVGAGI. Between the trimmed V and J ends, which lost 5 bases and 6 bases, there was a span of 13 bases. The CDR3 sequence is CASSPLSSAGELFF. CDR3 bases: TGTGCCAGCAGTCCCCTATCTAGTGCCGGGGAGCTGTTTTTT.

V gene TRBV30 combines with J gene TRBJ2-7; D gene unclear. Germline V gene data show CDR1 as GTSNPN and CDR2 as SVGIG (reference sequence). There are 13 residues in the CDR3. Trimming removed 5 bases at V and 1 base at J, with 12 bases between. Here the CDR3 reads CAWLESRSYEQYF. The CDR3 region has the DNA TGTGCCTGGCTGGAGTCCAGGTCCTACGAGCAGTACTTC.

The V gene is TRBV12-5, the J gene TRBJ2-1; no clear D. Germline CDR1 LGHNT, CDR2 FRNRAP. Trimming left V 7 bases short and J 5 bases short, with 6 bases between. This CDR3 is built from 11 residues. DNA for the CDR3: TGTGCTAGTGCCTGGGACAATGAGCAGTTCTTC. This gives the protein CASAWDNEQFF.

The chain links TRBV6-5 to TRBJ2-1; TRBD2 matches 12 bases. Germline V lookup: CDR1 MNHEY, CDR2 SVGAGI. The CDR3 has 13 residues. The V segment lost 6 bases and the J segment 12 bases; nucleotides outside the gene matches: 6. The DNA for the CDR3 is TGTGCCAGCAGGACTAGCGGGAGATCTGGGCAGTTCTTC. It yields the protein CASRTSGRSGQFF.

The CDR3 loop reads CASSRISGGTDTQYF. CDR3 DNA: TGTGCCAGCAGCCGCATAAGCGGTGGCACAGATACGCAGTATTTT. The chain couples TRBV3-1 (or the pseudogene TRBV3-2) to TRBJ2-3, with D maybe TRBD2 (5 bases). Trimming left V 4 bases short and J 1 base short, with 12 bases between. Germline V lookup: CDR1 LGHDT, CDR2 YNNKEL (reference sequence). The CDR3 consists of 15 residues.

This clone occurred many times. This chain uses TRBV30 with TRBJ2-7; TRBD1 matches 8 bases. V lost 8 bases to trimming and J lost 6 bases; unmatched junction nucleotides: 12. This CDR3 has 13 amino acids. The germline gives CDR1 GTSNPN, CDR2 SVGIG (reference sequence). The CDR3 DNA reads TGTGCCGGGACCCGGACAGGGATTCGCGAGCAGTACTTC. Translation: CAGTRTGIREQYF.

Concerning this clone: One base away lies a much larger clone, so this may be a sequencing read error. The J gene is TRBJ1-5, the V gene TRBV27, with unresolved D. With 6 bases removed from V and 0 bases from J, the gap between germline ends came to 6 bases. Germline CDR1 is MNHEY and CDR2 is SMNVEV (reference sequence). The CDR3 runs 13 residues. This CDR3 reads CASRGYSNQPQHF. CDR3 nucleotides: TGTGCCAGCAGGGGGTATAGCAATCAGCCCCAGCATTTT.

This chain joins TRBV3-1 (or the pseudogene TRBV3-2) and TRBJ1-2, with D tentatively TRBD1 (5 bases). CDR1 and CDR2 from the germline V gene are LGHDT and YNNKEL (reference sequence). Trimming pared 4 bases from V and 4 bases from J, leaving 16 bases between. The CDR3 is 15 amino acids. In DNA form, the CDR3 reads TGTGCCAGCAGCCTCGGGACTCTTCAACCCTATGGCTACACCTTC. Protein sequence: CASSLGTLQPYGYTF.

The CDR3 spells CATSDPVGYEQYF. The CDR3 DNA sequence: TGTGCCACCAGTGATCCGGTGGGCTACGAGCAGTACTTC. The J gene is TRBJ2-7, the V gene TRBV24-1, with D unclear. This CDR3 spans 13 amino acids. Trimming took 3 bases from V and 3 from J, leaving 8 bases between them. Germline CDR1 is KGHDR and CDR2 is SFDVKD.